Detailed here is one TCR beta chain. In the original processing: By means of reference gene primer amplification, nucleated cell counts were estimated. This table comes from immunoSEQ multiplex PCR, and its TCRdb copy is limited to in-frame clones, with some not included. D and trimming were read from the DNA, whereas the V and J calls and clone size are those reported in that table. The sample holds hundreds of thousands of clones; 88% are singletons and the top ten take around 12%. CDR1 and CDR2 (germline): SNHLY, FYNNEI. Between the trimmed V and J ends, which lost 4 bases and 0 bases, there was a span of 12 bases. This CDR3 contains 15 residues. Patients in Seattle were enrolled during active infection, then followed longitudinally. This entry is derived from a study of blood T cell repertoires in COVID-19. Study background: Researchers got acute and convalescent COVID-19 samples from the United States, Italy and Spain. PBMCs, B-cell-depleted T cells, or T cells were the source of the cDNA or gDNA that made up the material.

This TCR was recovered from a woman in her 50s with COVID-19, enrolled during active disease. Sequencing was performed on peripheral blood. This chain joins TRBV2 and TRBJ2-5, with a tentative D call TRBD2 (6 bases). DNA for the CDR3: TGTGCCAGCAGTGCGTCTCGCGGGAACCAAGAGACCCAGTACTTC. Protein: CASSASRGNQETQYF.